This TCR beta chain emerged from a study of shared clonotypes between healthy human individuals. Clones were sequenced by immunoSEQ multiplex PCR, and TCRdb holds only the in-frame ones, with some missing. The data show around 750,000 clones, approximately 79% seen once. V lost 6 bases to trimming and J lost 8 bases; unmatched junction nucleotides: 5. Germline V gene data show CDR1 as MNHNS and CDR2 as SASEGT. The CDR3 runs to 15 residues. This clone came up a few times. Material for sequencing was memory CD4+ T cells sorted from blood. Indicated subset: CD45RA-negative fraction. This sequence originates from a woman in her twenties or thirties in good health. The V gene is TRBV6-1, the J gene TRBJ2-2; 14 nucleotides line up with TRBD2. The CDR3 region is CASRGLAGAYGELFF. The DNA for the CDR3 is TGTGCCAGCAGGGGACTAGCGGGAGCGTATGGGGAGCTGTTTTTT.